This TCR beta chain was identified in a study of blood T cell repertoires in COVID-19 (dated by TCRdb to 2020 to 2021). With regard to the full study: Collaborator samples came from the United States, Italy and Spain and covered acute and convalescent phases of COVID-19. Sample metadata almost always included a de-identified subject ID, COVID-19 status, age in years and sex. Samples came from the ongoing ImmuneRACE study (first 160 participants) plus 1,254 subjects from 6 global collaborators. The dataset comprised deeply sampled blood TCRbeta repertoires from subjects exposed to, actively infected with, or recovered from COVID-19. Where available, HLA class I and class II types were obtained from metadata supplied by the sample provider rather than from assay-based typing. A freely available public database, intended as a resource for researchers studying the immune response to SARS-CoV-2, is where the repertoires were released. The prospective study material was composed of cDNA or gDNA derived from T cells, B-cell-depleted T cells, or PBMCs. The paper's findings and limits, for the study overall: Clinical and demographic metadata were provided uncurated, with the amount varying by source and participant.

Comments on this clone: No cognate antigen has been identified for it. Base qualities are not at hand, and no much larger clone is one base apart.

The junction shows trimming of 4 bases on V and 0 bases on J, plus 13 bases between the germline ends. For CDR1 and CDR2, the germline V gene lists SGHVS and FQNEAQ. From the cysteine up to the phenylalanine, the CDR3 has a length of 16 residues. The entry retains the CDR3 DNA only, 48 bases that are in frame from base 1. Participants in the prospective study were enrolled through a virtual design, were aged roughly 18 to 90 years, and lived in roughly 24 United States geographic areas. In the prospective study, cohorts were assigned on the basis of participant-reported clinical history obtained from a screening survey and a study questionnaire. ImmuneRACE Cohort 3 recovered participants were defined by two consecutive negative NP/OP PCR tests, healthcare professional clearance, or symptom resolution. Mobile phlebotomists in the prospective study collected whole blood, serum and a nasopharyngeal or oropharyngeal swab from every participant. Participants in the prospective study had the option to provide additional blood draws and questionnaires over a roughly 2-month period. Before DNA extraction, prospective study blood samples were shipped either frozen or at room temperature.

TCRbeta CDR3 regions were amplified from genomic DNA by means of the immunoSEQ Assay, a bias-controlled multiplex PCR. The study's own analysis went as follows. Within the assay, amplification of reference gene primers was used to estimate how many nucleated cells each sample contained. Sequence reads were collapsed and filtered to measure the absolute abundance of every unique TCRbeta CDR3 rearrangement. For each sample, productive Simpson clonality was calculated as the square root of Simpson's diversity index over productive rearrangements. Drawn from immuneACCESS, this table holds only the in-frame rearrangements with V and J called that TCRdb kept. Clones are partly lost; checked studies trace under half to an unresolved V gene and leave the rest unexplained. V, J and clone size are those of that table, while D and trimming were read from the DNA. The sample table holds approximately 300,000 clones, of which more than 85% were seen once. The ten largest make up around 20% of the sample.

The chain joins TRBV7-8 to TRBJ2-1; no D gene can be assigned with confidence. Sequencing was carried out using PBMCs or T cells enriched from blood (not recorded which). The TCR was taken from a woman under 40 who had recovered from COVID-19. The DNA is as follows: TGTGCCAGCAGCTCCTTTTTTATGAGCTCCTACAATGAGCAGTTCTTC. It encodes CASSSFFMSSYNEQFF. With the portions outside the CDR3 filled from the reference TRBV7-8 and TRBJ2-1 genes, the complete variable region becomes GAGVSQSPRYKVAKRGQDVALRCDPISGHVSLFWYQQALGQGPEFLTYFQNEAQLDKSGLPSDRFFAERPEGSVSTLKIQRTQQEDSAVYLCASSSFFMSSYNEQFFGPGTRLTVL.